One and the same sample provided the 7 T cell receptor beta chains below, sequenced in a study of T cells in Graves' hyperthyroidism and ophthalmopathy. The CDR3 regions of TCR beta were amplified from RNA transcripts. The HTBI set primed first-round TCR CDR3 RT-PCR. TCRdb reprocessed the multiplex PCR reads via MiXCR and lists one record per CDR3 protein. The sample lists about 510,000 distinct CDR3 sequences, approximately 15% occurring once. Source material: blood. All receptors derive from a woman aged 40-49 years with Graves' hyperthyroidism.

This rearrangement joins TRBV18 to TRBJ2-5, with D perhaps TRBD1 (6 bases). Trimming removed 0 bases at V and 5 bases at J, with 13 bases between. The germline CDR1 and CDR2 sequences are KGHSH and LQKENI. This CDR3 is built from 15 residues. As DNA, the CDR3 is TGTGCCAGCTCACCACCGATGGGGGCTGAGGAGACCCAGTACTTC. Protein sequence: CASSPPMGAEETQYF. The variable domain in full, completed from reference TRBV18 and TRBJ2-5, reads NAGVMQNPRHLVRRRGQEARLRCSPMKGHSHVYWYRQLPEEGLKFMVYLQKENIIDESGMPKERFSAEFPKEGPSILRIQQVVRGDSAAYFCASSPPMGAEETQYFGPGTRLLVL.

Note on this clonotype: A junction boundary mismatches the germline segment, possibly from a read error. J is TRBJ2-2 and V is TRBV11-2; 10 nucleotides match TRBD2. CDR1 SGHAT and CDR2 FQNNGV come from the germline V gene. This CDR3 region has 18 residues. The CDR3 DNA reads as TGCGCCAGCAGCCAAGATCGACTAGCGGGTGGCTGGGGCGGGGAGCTGTTTTTT. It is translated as CASSQDRLAGGWGGELFF.

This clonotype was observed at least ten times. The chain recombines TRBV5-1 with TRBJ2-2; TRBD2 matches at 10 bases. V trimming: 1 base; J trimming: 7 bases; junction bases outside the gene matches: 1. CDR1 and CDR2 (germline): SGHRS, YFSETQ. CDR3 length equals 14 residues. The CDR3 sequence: CASSLTSGIGELFF. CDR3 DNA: TGCGCCAGCAGCTTGACTAGCGGGATCGGGGAGCTGTTTTTT.

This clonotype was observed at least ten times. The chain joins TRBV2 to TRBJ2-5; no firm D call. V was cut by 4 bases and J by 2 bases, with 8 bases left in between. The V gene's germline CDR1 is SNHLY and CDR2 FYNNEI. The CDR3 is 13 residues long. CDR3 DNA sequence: TGTGCCAGCAGTGGGAGTCTTCAAGAGACCCAGTACTTC. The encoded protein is CASSGSLQETQYF. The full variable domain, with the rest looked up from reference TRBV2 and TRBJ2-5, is EPEVTQTPSHQVTQMGQEVILRCVPISNHLYFYWYRQILGQKVEFLVSFYNNEISEKSEIFDDQFSVERPDGSNFTLKIRSTKLEDSAMYFCASSGSLQETQYFGPGTRLLVL.

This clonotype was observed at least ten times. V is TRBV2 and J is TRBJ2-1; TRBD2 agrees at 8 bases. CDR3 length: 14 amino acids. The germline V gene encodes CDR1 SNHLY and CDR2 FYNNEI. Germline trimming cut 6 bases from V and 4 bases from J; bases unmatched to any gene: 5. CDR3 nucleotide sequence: TGTGCCAGCAGCAGCGGGAGAAATTACAATGAGCAGTTCTTC. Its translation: CASSSGRNYNEQFF.

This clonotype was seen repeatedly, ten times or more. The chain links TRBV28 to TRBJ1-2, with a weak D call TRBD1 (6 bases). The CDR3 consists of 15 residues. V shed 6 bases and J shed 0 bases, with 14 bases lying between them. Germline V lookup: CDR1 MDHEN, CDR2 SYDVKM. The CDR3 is CASSPRGQANYGYTF. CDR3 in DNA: TGTGCCAGCAGCCCCCGGGGACAAGCTAACTATGGCTACACCTTC.

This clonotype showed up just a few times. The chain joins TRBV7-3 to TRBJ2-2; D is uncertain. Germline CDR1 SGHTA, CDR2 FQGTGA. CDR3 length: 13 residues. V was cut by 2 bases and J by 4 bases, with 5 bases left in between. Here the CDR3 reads CASSLSATGELFF. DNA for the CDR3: TGTGCCAGCAGCTTATCGGCCACCGGGGAGCTGTTTTTT.